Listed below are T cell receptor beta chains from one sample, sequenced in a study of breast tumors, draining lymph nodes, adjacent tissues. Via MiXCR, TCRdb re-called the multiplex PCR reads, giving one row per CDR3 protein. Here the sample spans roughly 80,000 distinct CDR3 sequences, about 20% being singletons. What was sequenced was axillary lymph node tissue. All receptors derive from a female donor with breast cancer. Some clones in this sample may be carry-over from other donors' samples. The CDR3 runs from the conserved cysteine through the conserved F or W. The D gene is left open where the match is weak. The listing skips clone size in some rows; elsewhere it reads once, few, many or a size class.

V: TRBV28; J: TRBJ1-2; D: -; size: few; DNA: TGTGCCAGCAGGCAATGGGGCTATGGCTACACCTTC; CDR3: CASRQWGYGYTF
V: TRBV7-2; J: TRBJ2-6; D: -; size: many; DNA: TGTGCCAGCAGCTTAATTAGGCACAGCTCTGGGGCCAACGTCCTGACTTTC; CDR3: CASSLIRHSSGANVLTF
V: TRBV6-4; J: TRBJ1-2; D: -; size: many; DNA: TGTGCCAGCAGTGACCTGGCAGAGTCCCATTTC; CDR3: CASSDLAESHF
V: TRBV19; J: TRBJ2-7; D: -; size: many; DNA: TGTGCCAGCGGACATAAAGGATCCTACGAGCAGTACTTC; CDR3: CASGHKGSYEQYF
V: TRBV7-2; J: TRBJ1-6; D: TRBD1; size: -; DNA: TGTGCGAGCAGCTTAGGAACCCTAGCACAGGGGCGTTCACCCCTCCACTTT; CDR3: CASSLGTLAQGRSPLHF
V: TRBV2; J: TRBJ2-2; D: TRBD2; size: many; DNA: TGTGCCAGCACAGTACTAGCGTCGAACACCGGGGAGCTGTTTTTT; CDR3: CASTVLASNTGELFF
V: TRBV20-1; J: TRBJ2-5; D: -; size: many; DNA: TGCAGTGCAAGTACGGGGGAGACCCAGTACTTC; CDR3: CSASTGETQYF
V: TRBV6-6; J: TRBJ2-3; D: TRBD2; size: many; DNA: TGTGCCAGCAGTTTCAAGCGGGAGGGCCCAACAGATACGCAGTATTTT; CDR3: CASSFKREGPTDTQYF
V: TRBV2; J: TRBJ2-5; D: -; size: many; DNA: TGTGCCAGCAGCCAAGAGACAGGTGGAGAGACCCAGTACTTC; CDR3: CASSQETGGETQYF
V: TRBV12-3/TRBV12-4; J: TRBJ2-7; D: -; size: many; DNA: TGTGCCAGCAGTGGTTCCTCCTACGAGCAGTACTTC; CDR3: CASSGSSYEQYF
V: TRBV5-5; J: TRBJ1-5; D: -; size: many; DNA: TGTGCCAGCAGCAGTTCAGGGAGTCAGCCCCAGCATTTT; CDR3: CASSSSGSQPQHF
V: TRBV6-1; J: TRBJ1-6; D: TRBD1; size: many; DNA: TGTGCCAGCAGTGTAATCGGGACAGAATATTCACCCCTCCACTTT; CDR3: CASSVIGTEYSPLHF
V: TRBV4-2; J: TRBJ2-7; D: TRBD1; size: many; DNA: TGTGCCAGCAGCCAGGGACAGGATCTCCCCTACGAGCAGTACTTC; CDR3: CASSQGQDLPYEQYF
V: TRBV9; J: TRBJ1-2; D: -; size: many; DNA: TGTGCCAGCAGCGTAACCGGGAACTATGGCTACACCTTC; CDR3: CASSVTGNYGYTF
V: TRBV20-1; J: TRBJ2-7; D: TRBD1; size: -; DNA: TGCAGTGCTAGAGACCCCGGGACAGACTACGAGCAGTACTTC; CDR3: CSARDPGTDYEQYF
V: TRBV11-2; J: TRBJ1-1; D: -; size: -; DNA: TGTGCCAGCAGCTTAGCGGAGGGTCTGGAAGCTTTCTTT; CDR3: CASSLAEGLEAFF
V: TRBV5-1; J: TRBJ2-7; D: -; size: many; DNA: TGCGCCAGCAGCCCACCCGGGACACGCTACGAGCAGTACTTC; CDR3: CASSPPGTRYEQYF
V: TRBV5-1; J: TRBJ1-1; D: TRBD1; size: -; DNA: TGCGCCAGCAGCCCGGACAGGGGGGGATTGAACACTGAAGCTTTCTTT; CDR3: CASSPDRGGLNTEAFF
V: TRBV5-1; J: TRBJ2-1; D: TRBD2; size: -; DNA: TGCGCCAGCAGCCCTGGAGGGCGGCGGGAGGCCGACAATGAGCAGTTCTTC; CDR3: CASSPGGRREADNEQFF
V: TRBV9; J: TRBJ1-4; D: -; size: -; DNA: TGTGCCAGCAACGCAGGGGCAGGAGATGAAAAACTGTTTTTT; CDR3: CASNAGAGDEKLFF
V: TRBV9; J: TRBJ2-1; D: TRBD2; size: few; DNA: TGTGCCAGCAGCGTAGCTTCACTAGCGTACGATGAGCAGTTCTTC; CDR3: CASSVASLAYDEQFF
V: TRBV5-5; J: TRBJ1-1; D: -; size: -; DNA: TGTGCCAGCAGCTTGTGGAGGCAGTTGAACACTGAAGCTTTCTTT; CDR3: CASSLWRQLNTEAFF
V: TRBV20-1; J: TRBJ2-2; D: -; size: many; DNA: TGCAGTGCTAGACGTATCGGGGAGCTGTTTTTT; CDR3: CSARRIGELFF
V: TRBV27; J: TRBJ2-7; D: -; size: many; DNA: TGTGCCAGCAGCCCCGGGGCCTACGAGCAGTACTTC; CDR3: CASSPGAYEQYF
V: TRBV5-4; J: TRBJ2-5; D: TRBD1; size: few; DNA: TGTGCCAGCGGGGGACAGGGAAGGAAAGAGACCCAGTACTTC; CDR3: CASGGQGRKETQYF
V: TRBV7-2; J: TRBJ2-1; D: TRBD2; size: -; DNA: TGTGCCAGCAGCCAGGCTAGCGGAACTTACGATGAGCGGTTCTTC; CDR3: CASSQASGTYDERFF
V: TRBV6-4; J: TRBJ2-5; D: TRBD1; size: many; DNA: TGTGCCAGTAGACAGGGCGGGTGGCAAGAGACCCAGTACTTC; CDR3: CASRQGGWQETQYF
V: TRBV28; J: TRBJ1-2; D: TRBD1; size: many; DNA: TGTGCCAGCAGAACCACGCGACAGGGAAGAGGCTACACCTTC; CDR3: CASRTTRQGRGYTF
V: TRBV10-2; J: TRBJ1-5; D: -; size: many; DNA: TGCGCCAGCAGGCAAAAGTCGGATCAGCCCCAGCATTTT; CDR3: CASRQKSDQPQHF
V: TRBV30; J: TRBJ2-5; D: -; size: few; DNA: TGTGCCTGGAGTAGCTTAGGTTGGGGCCTAGAGACCCAGTACTTC; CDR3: CAWSSLGWGLETQYF
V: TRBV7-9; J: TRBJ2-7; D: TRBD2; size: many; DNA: TGTGCCAGCAGCCCTGGGACTAGCGGGAGTAGTGAGCAGTACTTC; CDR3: CASSPGTSGSSEQYF
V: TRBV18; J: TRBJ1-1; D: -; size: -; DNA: TGTGCCAGCTCATCTGGACGGGACACTGAAGCTTTCTTT; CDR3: CASSSGRDTEAFF
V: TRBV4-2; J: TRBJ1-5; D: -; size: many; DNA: TGTGCCAGCAGCCCATACAGGACGAGCAATCAGCCCCAGCATTTT; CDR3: CASSPYRTSNQPQHF
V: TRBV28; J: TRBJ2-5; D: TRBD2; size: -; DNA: TGTGCCAGCAGTTCCGGGACTAGCGCCCAAGAGACCCAGTACTTC; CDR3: CASSSGTSAQETQYF
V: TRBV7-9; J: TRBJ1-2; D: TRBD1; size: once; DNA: TGTGCCAGCAGCTTAGAGCAGGGGGCAAACTATGGCTACACCTTC; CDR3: CASSLEQGANYGYTF
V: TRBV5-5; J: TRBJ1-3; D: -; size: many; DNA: TGTGCCAGCAGCTTGGCCGGGGAGATCTCTGGAAACACCATATATTTT; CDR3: CASSLAGEISGNTIYF
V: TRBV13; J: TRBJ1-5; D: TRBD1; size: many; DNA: TGTGCCAGCAGCTTAGGAGGACAGGGAAACAATCAGCCCCAGCATTTT; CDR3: CASSLGGQGNNQPQHF
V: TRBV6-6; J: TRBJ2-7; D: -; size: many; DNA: TGTGCCAGCAGTTACTCGTCAGCCGGGTACGAGCAGTACTTC; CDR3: CASSYSSAGYEQYF
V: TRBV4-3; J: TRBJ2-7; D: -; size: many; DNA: TGCGCCAGCAGCCGAATACAGGGATCCTACGAGCAGTACTTC; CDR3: CASSRIQGSYEQYF
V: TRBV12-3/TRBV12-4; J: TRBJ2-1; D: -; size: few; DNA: TGTGCCAGCAGCCTACAGGGTAAGGCGTACGAGCAGTTCTTC; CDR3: CASSLQGKAYEQFF
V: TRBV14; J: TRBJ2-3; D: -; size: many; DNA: TGTGCCAGCAGCCAAGCATTCGGGCCGGGAGCCACAGATACGCAGTATTTT; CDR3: CASSQAFGPGATDTQYF
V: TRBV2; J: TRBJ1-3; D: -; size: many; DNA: TGTGCCAGCAGTGAGAGTAACGGCGGAACGACCGTATATTTT; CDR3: CASSESNGGTTVYF